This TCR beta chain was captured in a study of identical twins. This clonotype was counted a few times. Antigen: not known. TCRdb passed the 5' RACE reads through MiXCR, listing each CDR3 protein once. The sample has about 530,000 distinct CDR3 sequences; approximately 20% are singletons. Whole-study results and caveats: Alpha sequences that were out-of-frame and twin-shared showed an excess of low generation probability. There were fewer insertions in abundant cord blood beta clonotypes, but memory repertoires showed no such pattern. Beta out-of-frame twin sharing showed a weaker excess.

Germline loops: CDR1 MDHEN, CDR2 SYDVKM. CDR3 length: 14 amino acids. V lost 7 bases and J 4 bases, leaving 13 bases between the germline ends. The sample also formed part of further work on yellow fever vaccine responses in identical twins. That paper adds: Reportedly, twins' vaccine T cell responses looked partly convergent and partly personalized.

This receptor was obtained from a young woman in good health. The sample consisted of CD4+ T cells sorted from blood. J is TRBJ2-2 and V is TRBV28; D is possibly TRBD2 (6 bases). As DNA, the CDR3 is TGTGCCAGCATCCCCCCCGGGGGCACCGGGGAGCTGTTTTTT. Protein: CASIPPGGTGELFF. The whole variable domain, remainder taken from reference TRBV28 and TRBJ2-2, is DVKVTQSSRYLVKRTGEKVFLECVQDMDHENMFWYRQDPGLGLRLIYFSYDVKMKEKGDIPEGYSVSREKKERFSLILESASTNQTSMYLCASIPPGGTGELFFGEGSRLTVL.